Each of the 29 T cell receptor beta chains below was sequenced from the same sample in a study of cytomegalovirus exposure and HLA in healthy donors. In the PCR, 60 Vbeta and 13 Jbeta primers were used. Measured with immunoSEQ multiplex PCR; TCRdb has only the in-frame clones, and not every one. Found here are 65,000 or so clones, 70% to 80% of them singletons; the top ten hold 3% to 4%. Sequenced sample: PBMCs. The receptors shown here come from a woman aged 40 to 49 in good health and CMV-seropositive.

The chain has TRBV6-5 and TRBJ1-5, with TRBD1 as a possible D gene (5 bases). CDR3 length: 13 amino acids. V was shortened by 6 bases and J by 2 bases, with 8 bases between the two germline ends. Germline values: CDR1 MNHEY, CDR2 SVGAGI. The CDR3 DNA is TGTGCCAGCAGACTACAGGGCAATCAGCCCCAGCATTTT. This translates into CASRLQGNQPQHF.

This chain connects TRBV5-1 to TRBJ2-7; 10 nucleotides match TRBD1. J lost 3 bases, V lost 5 bases, and 5 bases had no gene match. This CDR3 has 14 residues. CDR1 and CDR2 from the germline V gene are SGHRS and YFSETQ. The DNA of the CDR3 is TGCGCCAGCAGATCCGGGACAGGGGACTACGAGCAGTACTTC. Residues: CASRSGTGDYEQYF.

This clone was picked up a small number of times. This chain joins TRBV4-3 and TRBJ2-5; the match to TRBD2 covers 10 bases. This CDR3 has 15 residues. V lost 4 bases to trimming and J lost 4 bases; unmatched junction nucleotides: 6. The germline gives CDR1 LGHNA, CDR2 YSLEER. The CDR3 DNA reads as TGCGCCAGCAGCCTCCAGCGGGGGGGGCGAGAGACCCAGTACTTC. It encodes CASSLQRGGRETQYF.

The chain has TRBV29-1 and TRBJ1-1, with D tentatively TRBD1 (5 bases). This CDR3 spans 13 amino acids. Trimming left V 6 bases short and J 3 bases short, with 14 bases between. The germline V gene encodes CDR1 SQVTM and CDR2 ANQGSEA. In DNA form, the CDR3 reads TGCAGCGTCGTGGGGGGGGACTACACTGAAGCTTTCTTT. This sequence encodes CSVVGGDYTEAFF. The whole variable domain, filled in from reference TRBV29-1 and TRBJ1-1, reads SAVISQKPSRDICQRGTSLTIQCQVDSQVTMMFWYRQQPGQSLTLIATANQGSEATYESGFVIDKFPISRPNLTFSTLTVSNMSPEDSSIYLCSVVGGDYTEAFFGQGTRLTVV.

The genes are TRBV9 and TRBJ2-1; 16 positions agree with TRBD2. Trimming took 4 bases from V and 8 from J; bases not matched to a gene: 9. CDR1 is SGDLS, CDR2 YYNGEE, per germline. CDR3 length: 17 residues. For the CDR3, the DNA is TGTGCCAGCAGCCTTGGGACTAGCGGGGGGGCTAGGTATGAGCAGTTCTTC. It yields the protein CASSLGTSGGARYEQFF.

The V and J genes are TRBV6-1 and TRBJ1-1; 8 bases line up with TRBD1. Losses at the gene ends were 6 bases for V and 3 bases for J; bases not matched to a gene: 9. CDR1 is MNHNS, CDR2 SASEGT, per germline. The CDR3 extends over 15 amino acids. The CDR3 sequence: CASRDKGQADTEAFF. DNA of the CDR3: TGTGCCAGCAGGGACAAGGGACAGGCGGACACTGAAGCTTTCTTT.

The chain combines TRBV30 with TRBJ1-1; no definite D call. Trimming removed 3 bases from V and 8 bases from J, with 7 bases in between. This CDR3 comprises 10 residues. Per the germline V gene, CDR1 is GTSNPN and CDR2 is SVGIG (reference sequence). CDR3 DNA: TGTGCCTGGAGCCGACTCGAAGCTTTCTTT. It translates to CAWSRLEAFF.

The rearrangement links TRBV11-3 to TRBJ2-1, with a weak D call TRBD1 (6 bases). The CDR3 is 17 amino acids. The ends were cut back, 5 bases at V and 0 bases at J, with 17 bases in the middle. Germline V gene lookup returns CDR1 SGHNT and CDR2 YENEEA. CDR3 sequence reads: CASSPHPGASSYNEQFF. For the CDR3, the DNA is TGTGCCAGCAGCCCACATCCAGGGGCAAGCTCCTACAATGAGCAGTTCTTC.

The gene calls are TRBV12-5 and TRBJ2-7; 8 bases fit TRBD1. The CDR3 runs 13 residues. Trimming at V came to 6 bases and at J to 3 bases, leaving 4 bases not matched to a gene. Germline CDR1 LGHNT, CDR2 FRNRAP. Here the CDR3 reads CASGRDRGYEQYF. For the CDR3, the DNA is TGTGCTAGTGGCCGTGACAGGGGCTACGAGCAGTACTTC.

The chain is built from TRBV9 and TRBJ1-1; D gene uncertain. Looked up from germline, CDR1 is SGDLS and CDR2 is YYNGEE. The CDR3 spans 15 residues. V lost 1 base and J lost 1, with 11 bases in between. The CDR3 coding sequence is TGTGCCAGCAGCGTAACCGACACCCCGAACACTGAAGCTTTCTTT. Its translation is CASSVTDTPNTEAFF.

The chain employs TRBV5-1 and TRBJ1-2; TRBD1 matches at 9 bases. After removal of 3 bases from V and 9 bases from J, the junction contained 15 bases not matched to a gene. The CDR3 loop spans 16 amino acids. Germline assignment: CDR1 SGHRS and CDR2 YFSETQ. The CDR3 DNA reads as TGCGCCAGCAGCTACGAGACAGGGGGAACTGTGAGGAGCTACACCTTC. Translated, it gives CASSYETGGTVRSYTF.

The sample holds a few counts of this clone. This rearrangement joins TRBV6-5 to TRBJ2-5; possible D gene TRBD2, 5 bases. CDR3 length: 15 amino acids. The V end was cut by 2 bases, the J end by 5 bases, with 15 bases between. CDR1 is MNHEY and CDR2 is SVGAGI in the germline V gene. The CDR3 region has the DNA TGTGCCAGCAGTTACATAACGGGATCCGCTGAGACCCAGTACTTC. Its protein is CASSYITGSAETQYF.

The rearrangement joins TRBV30 to TRBJ2-1; tentative D call: TRBD2 (5 bases). The CDR3 extends over 16 amino acids. Germline values: CDR1 GTSNPN, CDR2 SVGIG (reference sequence). Trimming removed 2 bases from V and 0 bases from J, with 14 bases in between. CDR3 coding DNA: TGTGCCTGGAGTCGCAGCGGCTTAAACTCCTACAATGAGCAGTTCTTC. Protein: CAWSRSGLNSYNEQFF. Looking up the rest from reference TRBV30 and TRBJ2-1 gives the full variable domain: SQTIHQWPATLVQPVGSPLSLECTVEGTSNPNLYWYRQAAGRGLQLLFYSVGIGQISSEVPQNLSASRPQDRQFILSSKKLLLSDSGFYLCAWSRSGLNSYNEQFFGPGTRLTVL.

This chain uses TRBV6-1 with TRBJ2-7; weak D call: TRBD1 (5 bases). V lost 4 bases and J lost 3, with 16 bases in between. Germline CDR1 reads MNHNS; CDR2 reads SASEGT. There are 15 residues in the CDR3. CDR3 sequence reads: CASSATDRLFYEQYF. The CDR3 DNA is TGTGCCAGCAGTGCCACTGACAGATTATTCTACGAGCAGTACTTC.

This chain joins TRBV7-2 and TRBJ1-4; 8 positions agree with TRBD1. The CDR3 runs 13 residues. V lost 6 bases, J lost 8 bases, and 5 bases stayed unmatched. CDR1 is SGHTA and CDR2 is FQGNSA in the germline V gene. CDR3 nucleotide sequence: TGTGCCAGCAGACAGGGGGTGAACGAAAAACTGTTTTTT. Translating gives CASRQGVNEKLFF.

This rearrangement joins TRBV9 to TRBJ1-1; 7 bases are shared with TRBD1. The CDR3 has 13 amino acids. V lost 2 bases to trimming and J lost 3 bases; unmatched junction nucleotides: 1. Germline V gene data show CDR1 as SGDLS and CDR2 as YYNGEE. The DNA for the CDR3 is TGTGCCAGCAGCGTGGGACAGTACACTGAAGCTTTCTTT. Protein: CASSVGQYTEAFF. Using reference TRBV9 and TRBJ1-1 for the parts outside the CDR3, the full variable domain is DSGVTQTPKHLITATGQRVTLRCSPRSGDLSVYWYQQSLDQGLQFLIQYYNGEERAKGNILERFSAQQFPDLHSELNLSSLELGDSALYFCASSVGQYTEAFFGQGTRLTVV.

V gene TRBV19 combines with J gene TRBJ2-1; perhaps TRBD2 as D (7 bases). Looked up from germline, CDR1 is LNHDA and CDR2 is SQIVND (reference sequence). The CDR3 loop spans 16 amino acids. The V end was cut by 0 bases, the J end by 6 bases, with 15 bases between. The CDR3 reads CASSIDRGAMANEQFF. The CDR3 coding sequence is TGTGCCAGTAGTATAGATCGGGGGGCTATGGCCAATGAGCAGTTCTTC.

The genes are TRBV18 and TRBJ1-1, with D perhaps matching TRBD1 (6 bases). V lost 4 bases, J lost 1 base, and 10 bases lay in between. This CDR3 has 14 amino acids. Germline assignment: CDR1 KGHSH and CDR2 LQKENI. DNA for the CDR3: TGTGCCAGCTCACTCACAGGGACGAACACTGAAGCTTTCTTT. The encoded protein is CASSLTGTNTEAFF.

The DNA for the CDR3 is TGTGCCAGCAGGGATAGCGGGGCCAACGTCCTGACTTTC. Encoded protein: CASRDSGANVLTF. The chain joins TRBV2 to TRBJ2-6; D uncertain. The V gene lost 6 bases and the J gene lost 4 bases, with 7 bases spanning the gap. Germline V gene lookup returns CDR1 SNHLY and CDR2 FYNNEI. The CDR3 covers 13 residues.

The chain joins TRBV4-1 to TRBJ1-2; D not certain. With 2 bases removed from V and 1 base from J, the gap between germline ends came to 5 bases. Looked up from germline, CDR1 is MGHRA and CDR2 is YSYEKL. This CDR3 spans 13 amino acids. The CDR3 sequence is CASSQSHNYGYTF. For the CDR3, the DNA is TGCGCCAGCAGCCAATCCCATAACTATGGCTACACCTTC.

This clone was recorded a few times. V is TRBV9 and J is TRBJ2-5; 13 bases are a match to TRBD2. This CDR3 region has 15 residues. Germline-derived CDR1 and CDR2 are SGDLS and YYNGEE. J was trimmed by 4 bases and V by 4 bases; bases with no gene match: 4. The chain's CDR3 is CASSPRLAGGETQYF. The CDR3 DNA follows: TGTGCCAGCAGCCCCCGACTAGCGGGGGGAGAGACCCAGTACTTC. Full variable domain (rest looked up from reference TRBV9 and TRBJ2-5): DSGVTQTPKHLITATGQRVTLRCSPRSGDLSVYWYQQSLDQGLQFLIQYYNGEERAKGNILERFSAQQFPDLHSELNLSSLELGDSALYFCASSPRLAGGETQYFGPGTRLLVL.

This clone appeared once. This sequence joins TRBV5-1 and TRBJ1-1; TRBD1 might be the D (6 bases). The CDR3 contains 14 residues. Germline V gene data show CDR1 as SGHRS and CDR2 as YFSETQ. Trimming took 2 bases from V and 3 from J, leaving 11 bases between them. This CDR3 reads CASSFTGRDTEAFF. The CDR3 nucleotides read TGCGCCAGCAGCTTTACAGGGAGAGACACTGAAGCTTTCTTT. Supplemented by reference TRBV5-1 and TRBJ1-1, the full variable domain reads KAGVTQTPRYLIKTRGQQVTLSCSPISGHRSVSWYQQTPGQGLQFLFEYFSETQRNKGNFPGRFSGRQFSNSRSEMNVSTLELGDSALYLCASSFTGRDTEAFFGQGTRLTVV.

The V gene is TRBV5-1, the J gene TRBJ2-1, with 7 bases lining up with TRBD2. With V trimmed by 0 bases and J by 3 bases, 6 bases remained unmatched. The CDR3 has 16 amino acids. From germline, CDR1 is SGHRS and CDR2 YFSETQ. This CDR3 is CASSLGGTNRYNEQFF. The CDR3 DNA sequence: TGCGCCAGCAGCTTGGGTGGGACTAACCGCTACAATGAGCAGTTCTTC. Supplemented by reference TRBV5-1 and TRBJ2-1, the full variable domain reads KAGVTQTPRYLIKTRGQQVTLSCSPISGHRSVSWYQQTPGQGLQFLFEYFSETQRNKGNFPGRFSGRQFSNSRSEMNVSTLELGDSALYLCASSLGGTNRYNEQFFGPGTRLTVL.

This clone was counted a few times. The DNA for the CDR3 is TGTGCCAGTACCTCCTTTAGGGGACAGAACTATGGCTACACCTTC. This encodes CASTSFRGQNYGYTF. The chain uses TRBV19 and TRBJ1-2; 7 bases match TRBD1. The CDR3 sequence is 15 residues long. CDR1 is LNHDA, CDR2 SQIVND, per germline (reference sequence). V was clipped by 7 bases and J by 2 bases; unmatched bases: 10.

This chain links TRBV27 with TRBJ2-3, with a possible D match to TRBD2 (5 bases). Deletions cut 0 bases from V and 2 bases from J, with 12 bases between. Germline V gene lookup returns CDR1 MNHEY and CDR2 SMNVEV (reference sequence). CDR3 length equals 16 residues. The CDR3 bases are TGTGCCAGCAGTTTATCCCCCAGCGGCCACACAGATACGCAGTATTTT. Its translation is CASSLSPSGHTDTQYF.

The chain combines TRBV6-6 with TRBJ2-5; perhaps TRBD1 as D (7 bases). The CDR3 extends over 15 amino acids. The V gene's germline CDR1 is MNHNY and CDR2 SVGAGI (reference sequence). V lost 11 bases, J lost 0 bases, and 19 bases lay in between. Here the CDR3 reads CASQGGQKYQETQYF. CDR3 nucleotide sequence: TGTGCCTCCCAGGGGGGACAAAAGTACCAAGAGACCCAGTACTTC.

This rearrangement joins TRBV12-5 to TRBJ1-1, with TRBD1 matching over 9 bases. V shed 0 bases, J shed 1 base, and the junction held 15 bases outside the gene matches. This CDR3 comprises 20 residues. Germline CDR1 reads LGHNT; CDR2 reads FRNRAP. The CDR3 here is CASGLVFWVGQGFRNTEAFF. The CDR3 region has the DNA TGTGCTAGTGGTTTGGTATTTTGGGTGGGACAGGGCTTCAGGAACACTGAAGCTTTCTTT.

This clone was found once. The chain links TRBV5-1 to TRBJ1-2; 7 bases line up with TRBD1. V lost 0 bases and J lost 6; bases outside the gene matches: 8. CDR3 size: 15 residues. Per the germline V gene, CDR1 is SGHRS and CDR2 is YFSETQ. CDR3 region: CASSLDGTAANGYTF. CDR3 nucleotide sequence: TGCGCCAGCAGCTTGGATGGGACAGCTGCTAATGGCTACACCTTC.

The chain combines TRBV27 with TRBJ2-3; 7 bases line up with TRBD1. The CDR3 runs 15 residues. Germline assignment: CDR1 MNHEY and CDR2 SMNVEV (reference sequence). V dropped 5 bases and J dropped 6; count of bases not matched to a gene: 11. In nucleotides, the CDR3 is TGTGCCAGCAGTAGAAAGGGACAGTTGAGTGATACGCAGTATTTT. Translation: CASSRKGQLSDTQYF.